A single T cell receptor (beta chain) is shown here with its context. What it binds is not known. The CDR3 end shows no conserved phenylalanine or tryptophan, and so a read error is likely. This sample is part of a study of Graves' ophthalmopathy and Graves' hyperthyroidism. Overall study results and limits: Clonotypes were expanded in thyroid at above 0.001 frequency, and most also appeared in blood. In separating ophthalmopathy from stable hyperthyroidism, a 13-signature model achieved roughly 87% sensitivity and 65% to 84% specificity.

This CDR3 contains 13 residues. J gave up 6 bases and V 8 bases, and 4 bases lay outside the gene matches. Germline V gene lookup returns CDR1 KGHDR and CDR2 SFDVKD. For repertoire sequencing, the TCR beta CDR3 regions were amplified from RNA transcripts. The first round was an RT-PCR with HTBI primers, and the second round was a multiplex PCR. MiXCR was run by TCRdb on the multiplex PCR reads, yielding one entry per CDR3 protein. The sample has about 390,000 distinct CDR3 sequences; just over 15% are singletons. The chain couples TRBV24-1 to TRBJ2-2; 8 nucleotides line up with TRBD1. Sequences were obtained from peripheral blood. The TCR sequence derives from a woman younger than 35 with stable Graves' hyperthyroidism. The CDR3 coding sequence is TGTGCCACCAAGGACAGGGAATCCGGGGAGCTGTTTTCT. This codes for CATKDRESGELFS.